Listed here are 23 T cell receptor beta chains from one sample, sequenced in a study of T-cell reconstitution after alpha-beta-depleted transplantation in children. A library of TCRbeta sequences, prepared with unique molecular identifiers, was generated. TCRdb independently ran MiXCR on the PCR reads; one entry per CDR3 protein. The data hold a few hundred thousand distinct CDR3 sequences, with about a tenth observed a single time. This specimen consisted of PBMCs from the stem cell graft donor, obtained from the stem cell graft. Every receptor here comes from a human donor who donated a stem cell graft to a child with acute myeloid leukemia.

This clonotype was seen a few times. The chain employs TRBV4-3 and TRBJ1-2; D not certain. Deletions cut 0 bases from V and 0 bases from J, with 5 bases between. Germline assignment: CDR1 LGHNA and CDR2 YSLEER. The CDR3 length is 14 residues. CDR3 amino acids: CASSQESTNYGYTF. In nucleotides, the CDR3 is TGCGCCAGCAGCCAAGAATCCACTAACTATGGCTACACCTTC.

In this sample, this clonotype turned up many times. The gene calls are TRBV29-1 and TRBJ2-5; TRBD2 agrees at 10 bases. Trimming cost V 0 bases and J 5 bases; bases outside gene matches: 6. Germline-derived CDR1 and CDR2 are SQVTM and ANQGSEA. The CDR3 extends over 15 amino acids. In nucleotides, the CDR3 is TGCAGCGTTGAAGATTGGCTAGCGGGAGAGGAGACCCAGTACTTC. Its protein product is CSVEDWLAGEETQYF.

This clonotype was recorded at least ten times. The chain joins TRBV4-2 to TRBJ1-1, with 7 positions matching TRBD1. This CDR3 is built from 14 residues. Germline CDR1 reads LGHNA; CDR2 reads YNFKEQ. The V segment lost 2 bases and the J segment 1 base; nucleotides outside the gene matches: 1. The CDR3 region has the DNA TGTGCCAGCAGCCAACAGGGGGAGAACACTGAAGCTTTCTTT. It is translated as CASSQQGENTEAFF.

This clonotype appeared many times. The J gene is TRBJ2-3, the V gene TRBV10-3; D perhaps matches TRBD2 (6 bases). V lost 6 bases and J lost 0, with 13 bases in between. The CDR3 loop spans 15 amino acids. Germline V gene sequence: CDR1 ENHRY, CDR2 SYGVKD. The DNA of the CDR3 is TGTGCCATCAGGATGGCGGGATCTAGCACAGATACGCAGTATTTT. This sequence encodes CAIRMAGSSTDTQYF.

The table lists this clonotype with many counts. The V gene is TRBV7-6, the J gene TRBJ2-2, with TRBD2 matching over 10 bases. Germline V gives CDR1 SGHVS, CDR2 FNYEAQ. The CDR3 totals 16 residues. V dropped 4 bases and J dropped 3; count of bases not matched to a gene: 5. This CDR3 is CASSWTSGLHTGELFF. The CDR3 DNA sequence: TGTGCCAGCAGCTGGACTAGCGGTTTGCACACCGGGGAGCTGTTTTTT.

This clonotype was counted a few times. J is TRBJ1-1 and V is TRBV2, with D perhaps TRBD1 (6 bases). CDR1 is SNHLY, CDR2 FYNNEI, per germline. This CDR3 comprises 12 residues. The V gene lost 7 bases and the J gene lost 3 bases, with 9 bases spanning the gap. This CDR3 reads CASKQGDTEAFF. DNA for the CDR3: TGTGCCAGCAAACAGGGAGACACTGAAGCTTTCTTT.

This clonotype has a handful of counts. The genes are TRBV10-3 and TRBJ2-7; D is unclear. The V end was cut by 10 bases, the J end by 3 bases, with 13 bases between. Germline V CDR1 and CDR2: ENHRY, SYGVKD. CDR3 length equals 12 residues. This CDR3 is CATRLEDYEQYF. CDR3 bases: TGTGCCACCCGACTCGAGGACTACGAGCAGTACTTC.

This chain connects TRBV12-3 or TRBV12-4 to TRBJ2-2, with 9 nucleotides matching TRBD2. Trimming removed 5 bases from V and 7 bases from J; junction bases left unmatched: 8. CDR3 length: 15 amino acids. The CDR3 region is CASSRGLAGVGELFF. The CDR3 nucleotides are TGTGCCAGCAGTCGGGGACTAGCTGGAGTCGGGGAGCTGTTTTTT.

The chain has TRBV2 and TRBJ1-2; 8 positions match TRBD1. From germline, CDR1 is SNHLY and CDR2 FYNNEI. V shed 7 bases and J 2 bases; nucleotides not matched to a gene: 12. The CDR3 length is 16 residues. In nucleotides, the CDR3 is TGTGCCAGCACCGACGGACAGGGTCTAACGAACTATGGCTACACCTTC. Its translation is CASTDGQGLTNYGYTF. Using reference TRBV2 and TRBJ1-2 for the parts outside the CDR3, the full variable domain is EPEVTQTPSHQVTQMGQEVILRCVPISNHLYFYWYRQILGQKVEFLVSFYNNEISEKSEIFDDQFSVERPDGSNFTLKIRSTKLEDSAMYFCASTDGQGLTNYGYTFGSGTRLTVV.

This chain links TRBV6-5 with TRBJ1-2; D remains unclear. Trimming removed 0 bases at V and 7 bases at J, with 9 bases between. Per the germline V gene, CDR1 is MNHEY and CDR2 is SVGAGI. CDR3 length equals 13 residues. Written as DNA, the CDR3 is TGTGCCAGCAGTTACTCGAGTGGACCTGGCTACACCTTC. This gives the protein CASSYSSGPGYTF.

This clonotype was detected ten times or more. The V gene is TRBV5-1, the J gene TRBJ2-7, with D maybe TRBD2 (6 bases). In germline, CDR1 is SGHRS, CDR2 YFSETQ. V lost 4 bases to trimming and J lost 3 bases, with 17 bases between them. The CDR3 runs 15 residues. As DNA, the CDR3 is TGCGCCAGCAGCCCCGACCCCGGGAGTATCTACGAGCAGTACTTC. It translates to CASSPDPGSIYEQYF.

V gene TRBV20-1 combines with J gene TRBJ2-7; D gene uncertain. CDR1 DFQATT and CDR2 SNEGSKA come from the germline V gene (reference sequence). The CDR3 covers 13 residues. The V gene lost 0 bases and the J gene lost 1 base, with 7 bases spanning the gap. The CDR3 here is CSARDQGSYEQYF. The CDR3 DNA reads as TGCAGTGCTAGAGATCAAGGGTCCTACGAGCAGTACTTC.

Only a few counts were recorded for this clonotype. The chain recombines TRBV7-8 with TRBJ2-3, with D perhaps matching TRBD1 or TRBD2 (5 bases each). The CDR3 is made up of 13 amino acids. Germline V CDR1 and CDR2: SGHVS, FQNEAQ. Deletions cut 8 bases from V and 2 bases from J, with 11 bases between. CDR3 residues: CASRGISTDTQYF. The CDR3 DNA reads as TGTGCCAGCCGGGGCATATCCACAGATACGCAGTATTTT.

Only a few counts were recorded for this clonotype. This chain uses TRBV5-6 with TRBJ1-2; 7 bases match TRBD1. V gave up 2 bases and J gave up 3 bases; unmatched junction bases: 4. This CDR3 is built from 14 residues. Germline CDR1 and CDR2: SGHDT and YYEEEE. The DNA for the CDR3 is TGTGCCAGCAGCTTCGGAGACAGGGACTATGGCTACACCTTC. This gives the protein CASSFGDRDYGYTF. Full variable domain (outside the CDR3, taken from reference TRBV5-6 and TRBJ1-2): DAGVTQSPTHLIKTRGQQVTLRCSPKSGHDTVSWYQQALGQGPQFIFQYYEEEERQRGNFPDRFSGHQFPNYSSELNVNALLLGDSALYLCASSFGDRDYGYTFGSGTRLTVV.

This clonotype was counted between two and nine times. The chain is built from TRBV20-1 and TRBJ2-7, with unresolved D. The CDR3 consists of 14 residues. Germline lookup yields CDR1 DFQATT and CDR2 SNEGSKA (reference sequence). V shed 6 bases and J shed 3 bases, with 18 bases lying between them. CDR3 protein: CSAPPPKGYYEQYF. CDR3 bases: TGCAGTGCCCCTCCTCCTAAAGGGTACTACGAGCAGTACTTC.

The chain uses TRBV29-1 and TRBJ2-7; 7 bases agree with TRBD2. The CDR3 covers 15 residues. Trimming removed 5 bases from V and 3 bases from J; junction bases left unmatched: 13. The germline CDR1 and CDR2 sequences are SQVTM and ANQGSEA. As DNA, the CDR3 is TGCAGCGTTTCACGTCATAGCGGGCAAAGCTACGAGCAGTACTTC. It encodes CSVSRHSGQSYEQYF.

The chain links TRBV11-2 to TRBJ1-2; D gene uncertain. Between the trimmed V and J ends, which lost 1 base and 1 base, there was a span of 7 bases. The germline V gene has CDR1 SGHAT and CDR2 FQNNGV. The CDR3 consists of 14 residues. For the CDR3, the DNA is TGTGCCAGCAGCTTAGCATGGGGTAACTATGGCTACACCTTC. Residues: CASSLAWGNYGYTF.

This clonotype was seen more than once but under ten times. The genes are TRBV5-1 and TRBJ1-1; 10 nucleotides match TRBD1. In germline, CDR1 is SGHRS, CDR2 YFSETQ. The V segment lost 4 bases and the J segment 8 bases; nucleotides outside the gene matches: 8. The CDR3 consists of 14 residues. CDR3 nucleotide sequence: TGCGCCAGCAGCAACCAGGACAGGGGGACCGAAGCTTTCTTT. Amino acid sequence: CASSNQDRGTEAFF.

The V and J genes are TRBV29-1 and TRBJ2-3; TRBD2 matches at 15 bases. V was clipped by 6 bases and J by 4 bases; unmatched bases: 8. This CDR3 has 16 amino acids. Per the germline V gene, CDR1 is SQVTM and CDR2 is ANQGSEA. The CDR3 DNA follows: TGCAGCGTCGCCGGGACTAGCGGGGGGCAACCAGATACGCAGTATTTT. Translation gives CSVAGTSGGQPDTQYF.

This clonotype was seen a few times. The chain is built from TRBV12-3 or TRBV12-4 and TRBJ2-1, with D possibly TRBD2 on 6 matching bases. V gave up 6 bases and J gave up 9 bases, with 12 bases separating them. The CDR3 spans 12 residues. The CDR3, as DNA: TGTGCCAGCAGCCCGACTAGTACTGAGCAGTTCTTC. Translating it yields CASSPTSTEQFF.

This clonotype was seen a few times. This chain connects TRBV7-8 to TRBJ1-5; 8 bases are shared with TRBD1. V shed 5 bases, J shed 7 bases, and the junction held 10 bases outside the gene matches. The CDR3 sequence is 15 residues long. Looked up from germline, CDR1 is SGHVS and CDR2 is FQNEAQ. The CDR3 sequence is CASSQDRESDQPQHF. DNA of the CDR3: TGTGCCAGCAGCCAGGACAGGGAGTCTGACCAGCCCCAGCATTTT.

This clonotype was detected only a few times. The chain carries TRBV10-2 and TRBJ2-7; D gene ambiguous. Looked up from germline, CDR1 is WSHSY and CDR2 is SAAADI. This CDR3 spans 13 amino acids. V lost 8 bases and J lost 3, with 14 bases in between. CDR3 DNA sequence: TGCGCCAGCGGCGCCGGAACAGTCTACGAGCAGTACGTC. Translated: CASGAGTVYEQYV.

This clonotype appeared a few times. The chain recombines TRBV5-1 with TRBJ1-4; 10 bases line up with TRBD1. The CDR3 has 14 residues. V dropped 5 bases and J dropped 6; count of bases not matched to a gene: 4. Germline V gene data show CDR1 as SGHRS and CDR2 as YFSETQ. This chain's CDR3 is CASRRQGADEKLFF. DNA for the CDR3: TGCGCCAGCAGGAGACAGGGGGCCGATGAAAAACTGTTTTTT.